Following are 10 T cell receptor beta chains from one sample sequenced in a study of read filtering for tumor transcriptome and immune sequencing. The library was built from roughly 400 ng RNA with molecular barcoded adaptors for alpha/delta and beta/gamma chains. TCRdb reprocessed the reads with MiXCR, giving one entry per CDR3 protein. The sample includes around 50,000 distinct CDR3 sequences, roughly 20% of them seen just once. Sequencing input: a population of CD138-negative cells sorted from bone marrow. The receptors were sampled from a donor at least 40 years old with multiple myeloma.

This clonotype was seen many times. CDR3 DNA sequence: TGTGCCAGCGGGGGGGCGACCTGGGGAAAGAATGAGCAGTTCTTC. It translates to CASGGATWGKNEQFF. The chain couples TRBV9 to TRBJ2-1, with a possible D match to TRBD2 (7 bases). Germline CDR1 reads SGDLS; CDR2 reads YYNGEE. V was pared by 7 bases and J by 7 bases, with 21 bases between. The CDR3 sequence is 15 residues long.

The genes are TRBV4-1 and TRBJ2-3; a weak D match, TRBD1 (5 bases). Germline V gene lookup returns CDR1 MGHRA and CDR2 YSYEKL. CDR3 size: 20 residues. The germline V and J ends were trimmed by 0 bases and 6 bases, with 28 bases remaining between them. CDR3 sequence (DNA): TGCGCCAGCAGCCAAGAAACCGGACACACGTCCGATTATATACAGGATACGCAGTATTTT. Translating gives CASSQETGHTSDYIQDTQYF.

This clonotype was counted at least ten times. The gene calls are TRBV28 and TRBJ1-1, with TRBD1 matching over 9 bases. The CDR3 is 14 residues long. Per the germline V gene, CDR1 is MDHEN and CDR2 is SYDVKM. V shed 4 bases, J shed 5 bases, and the junction held 5 bases outside the gene matches. The DNA for the CDR3 is TGTGCCAGCAGTTACCCGGGACAGGGAACTGAAGCTTTCTTT. This gives the protein CASSYPGQGTEAFF.

This clonotype was seen repeatedly, ten times or more. The chain combines TRBV27 with TRBJ1-1; the match to TRBD1 covers 7 bases. The CDR3 contains 15 residues. J gave up 1 base and V 6 bases, and 8 bases lay outside the gene matches. Germline values: CDR1 MNHEY, CDR2 SMNVEV (reference sequence). The CDR3 protein is CASRSGQVGNTEAFF. The DNA of the CDR3 is TGTGCCAGCAGATCCGGACAGGTCGGGAACACTGAAGCTTTCTTT.

This clonotype has a count of ten or more. This chain joins TRBV5-1 and TRBJ2-3; 8 bases line up with TRBD2. The germline V gene has CDR1 SGHRS and CDR2 YFSETQ. After removal of 4 bases from V and 0 bases from J, the junction contained 13 bases not matched to a gene. This CDR3 contains 18 residues. This CDR3 reads CASSPLKSGGHSTDTQYF. CDR3 DNA sequence: TGCGCCAGCAGCCCCCTTAAGAGCGGGGGACATAGCACAGATACGCAGTATTTT.

This clonotype was observed at least ten times. The chain recombines TRBV7-9 with TRBJ1-1; D is ambiguous. There are 12 residues in the CDR3. Per germline, CDR1 SEHNR and CDR2 FQNEAQ (reference sequence). V was clipped by 5 bases and J by 7 bases, with 11 bases between them. For the CDR3, the DNA is TGTGCCAGCAGCCAAGAGGGTGGTGAAGCTTTCTTT. As protein: CASSQEGGEAFF.

This clonotype was counted at least ten times. This chain connects TRBV28 to TRBJ2-7; 7 positions match TRBD1. CDR1 MDHEN and CDR2 SYDVKM come from the germline V gene. V shed 7 bases, J shed 3 bases, and the junction held 9 bases outside the gene matches. CDR3 length: 14 residues. CDR3 sequence (DNA): TGTGCCAGCAAACGCCCGGACAGGTACTACGAGCAGTACTTC. Translated: CASKRPDRYYEQYF.

With regard to this clonotype: A read error is possible here, since a much larger clone lies one base away. The chain couples TRBV7-9 to TRBJ2-1, with D possibly TRBD2 on 5 matching bases. The V gene's germline CDR1 is SEHNR and CDR2 FQNEAQ (reference sequence). This CDR3 is built from 12 residues. The CDR3 sequence is CASRVEGNEQSF. CDR3 coding DNA: TGTGCCAGCAGAGTCGAGGGCAATGAGCAGTCCTTC.

This clonotype has a count of ten or more. The chain is built from TRBV12-3 or TRBV12-4 and TRBJ2-1; the D is unclear. V was shortened by 2 bases and J by 0 bases, with 8 bases between the two germline ends. This CDR3 region has 15 residues. The CDR3, as DNA: TGTGCCAGCAGTTTAAGAGATAGCTCCTACAATGAGCAGTTCTTC. Protein product: CASSLRDSSYNEQFF.

As concerns this clonotype: A much bigger clone sits one base away, suggesting this may be a read error. The rearrangement joins TRBV7-2 to TRBJ1-1; unclear D gene. The CDR3 spans 13 residues. Germline assignment: CDR1 SGHTA and CDR2 FQGNSA. The CDR3 nucleotides are TGTTCCAGCAGCTCTGCCTCGAACACTGAAGCTTTCTTT. The encoded protein is CSSSSASNTEAFF.